This T cell receptor beta chain was identified in a study of T cells of healthy individuals. Ten or more counts support this clonotype. TCRdb reanalysed the 5' RACE reads using MiXCR and keeps one entry per CDR3 protein. Among tens of thousands of distinct CDR3 sequences, 15% to 20% were seen once, and the ten largest hold about 4.3%. Looked up from germline, CDR1 is MDHEN and CDR2 is SYDVKM. Trimming stripped 2 bases from V and 4 bases from J, with 8 bases between. This CDR3 is built from 13 residues. The clonotype was recovered from a human donor in good health. V usage is TRBV28 and J usage is TRBJ2-5; D remains ambiguous. The CDR3: CASSLPPGETQYF. In DNA form, the CDR3 reads TGTGCCAGCAGTTTACCCCCGGGAGAGACCCAGTACTTC.